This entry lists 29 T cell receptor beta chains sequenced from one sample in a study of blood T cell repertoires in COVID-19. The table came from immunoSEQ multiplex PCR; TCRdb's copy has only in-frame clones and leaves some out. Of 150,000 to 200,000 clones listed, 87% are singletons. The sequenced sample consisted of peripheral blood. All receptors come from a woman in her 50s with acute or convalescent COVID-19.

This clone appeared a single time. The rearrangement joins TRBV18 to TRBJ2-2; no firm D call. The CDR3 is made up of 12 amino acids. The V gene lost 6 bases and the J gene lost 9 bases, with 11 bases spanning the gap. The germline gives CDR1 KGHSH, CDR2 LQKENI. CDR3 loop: CASSLLDRELFF. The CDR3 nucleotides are TGTGCCAGCTCCCTTCTAGACCGGGAGCTGTTTTTT.

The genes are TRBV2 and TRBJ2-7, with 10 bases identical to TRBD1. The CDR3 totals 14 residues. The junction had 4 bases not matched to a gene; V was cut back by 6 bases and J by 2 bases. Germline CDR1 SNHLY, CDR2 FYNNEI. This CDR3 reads CASSQDRGTYEQYF. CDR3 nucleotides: TGTGCCAGCAGCCAGGACAGGGGGACCTACGAGCAGTACTTC.

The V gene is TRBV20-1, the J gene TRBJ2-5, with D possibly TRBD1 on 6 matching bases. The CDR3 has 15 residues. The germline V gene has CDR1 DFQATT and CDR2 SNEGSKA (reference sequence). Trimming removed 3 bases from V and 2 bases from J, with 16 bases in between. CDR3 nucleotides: TGCAGTGCTAGTATAATAGCAGGACAGCAAGAGACCCAGTACTTC. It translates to CSASIIAGQQETQYF.

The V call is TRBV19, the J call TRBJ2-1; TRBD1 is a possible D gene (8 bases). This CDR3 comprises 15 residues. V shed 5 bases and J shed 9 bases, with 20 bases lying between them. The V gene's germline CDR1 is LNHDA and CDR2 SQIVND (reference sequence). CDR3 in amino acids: CASSATGGGWGEQFF. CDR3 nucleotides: TGTGCCAGTAGTGCCACAGGGGGAGGGTGGGGTGAGCAGTTCTTC. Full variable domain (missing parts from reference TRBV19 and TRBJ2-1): DGGITQSPKYLFRKEGQNVTLSCEQNLNHDAMYWYRQDPGQGLRLIYYSQIVNDFQKGDIAEGYSVSREKKESFPLTVTSAQKNPTAFYLCASSATGGGWGEQFFGPGTRLTVL.

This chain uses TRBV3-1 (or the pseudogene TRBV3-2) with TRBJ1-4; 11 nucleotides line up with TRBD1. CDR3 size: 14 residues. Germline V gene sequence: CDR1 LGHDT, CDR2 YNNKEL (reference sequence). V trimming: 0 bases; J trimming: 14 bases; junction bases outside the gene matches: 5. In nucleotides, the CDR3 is TGTGCCAGCAGCCAAGATCGGGACAGGGGGTATCTGTTTTTT. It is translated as CASSQDRDRGYLFF.

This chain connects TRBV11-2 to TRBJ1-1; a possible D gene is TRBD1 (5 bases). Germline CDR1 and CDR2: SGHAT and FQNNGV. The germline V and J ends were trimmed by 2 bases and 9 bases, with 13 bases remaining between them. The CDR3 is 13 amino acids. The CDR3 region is CASSLQGVTQAFF. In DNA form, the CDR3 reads TGTGCCAGCAGCTTACAGGGCGTCACGCAAGCTTTCTTT.

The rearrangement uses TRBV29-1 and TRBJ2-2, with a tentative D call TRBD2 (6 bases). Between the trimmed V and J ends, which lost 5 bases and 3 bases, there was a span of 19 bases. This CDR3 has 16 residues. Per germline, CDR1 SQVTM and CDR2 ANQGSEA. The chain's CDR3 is CSVRPTSRTYTGELFF. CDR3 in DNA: TGCAGCGTTCGCCCCACTAGCCGGACATACACCGGGGAGCTGTTTTTT.

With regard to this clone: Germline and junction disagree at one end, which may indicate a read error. The CDR3 DNA reads as TGTGCCATCAGCAGGGGGCTTCGAGAAAAACTGTTTTTT. It translates to CAISRGLREKLFF. V usage is TRBV7-9 and J usage is TRBJ1-4; 8 bases are a match to TRBD1. CDR3 size: 13 residues. CDR1 SEHNR and CDR2 FQNEAQ come from the germline V gene (reference sequence).

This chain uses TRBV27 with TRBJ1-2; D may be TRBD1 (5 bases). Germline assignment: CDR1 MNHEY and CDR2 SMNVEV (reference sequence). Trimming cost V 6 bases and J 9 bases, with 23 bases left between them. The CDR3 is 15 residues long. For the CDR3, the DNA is TGTGCCAGCAGGGCTAAGACAGAGAGCAGGTATAGCTACACCTTC. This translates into CASRAKTESRYSYTF.

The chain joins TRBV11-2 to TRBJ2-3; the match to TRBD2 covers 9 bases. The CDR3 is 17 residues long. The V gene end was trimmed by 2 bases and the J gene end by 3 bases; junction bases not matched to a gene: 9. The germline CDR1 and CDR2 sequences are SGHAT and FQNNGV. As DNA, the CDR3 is TGTGCCAGCAGCTTAAGGCTTAGCGGGAGCGTAACAGATACGCAGTATTTT. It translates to CASSLRLSGSVTDTQYF.

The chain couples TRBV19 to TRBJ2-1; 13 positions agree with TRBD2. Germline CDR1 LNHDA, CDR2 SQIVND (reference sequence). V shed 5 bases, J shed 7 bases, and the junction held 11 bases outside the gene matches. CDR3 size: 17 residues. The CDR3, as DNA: TGTGCCAGTAGTTTAATGGGACTAGCGGGATATGTGAATGAGCAGTTCTTC. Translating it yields CASSLMGLAGYVNEQFF.

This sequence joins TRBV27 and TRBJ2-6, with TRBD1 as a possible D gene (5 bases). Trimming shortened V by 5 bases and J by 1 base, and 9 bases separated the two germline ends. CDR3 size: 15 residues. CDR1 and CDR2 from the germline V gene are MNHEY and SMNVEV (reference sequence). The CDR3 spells CASSRSGSGANVLTF. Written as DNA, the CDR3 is TGTGCCAGCAGTCGATCAGGGTCTGGGGCCAACGTCCTGACTTTC.

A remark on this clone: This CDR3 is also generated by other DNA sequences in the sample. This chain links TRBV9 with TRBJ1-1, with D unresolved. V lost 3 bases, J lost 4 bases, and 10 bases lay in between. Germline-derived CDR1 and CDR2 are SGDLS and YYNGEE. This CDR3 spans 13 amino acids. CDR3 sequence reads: CASSAGGVTEAFF. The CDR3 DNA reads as TGTGCCAGCAGCGCCGGCGGGGTCACTGAAGCTTTCTTT. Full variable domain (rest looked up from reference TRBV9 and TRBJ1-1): DSGVTQTPKHLITATGQRVTLRCSPRSGDLSVYWYQQSLDQGLQFLIQYYNGEERAKGNILERFSAQQFPDLHSELNLSSLELGDSALYFCASSAGGVTEAFFGQGTRLTVV.

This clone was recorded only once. DNA for the CDR3: TGTGCCAGCTTCAATAGCGGAACGAACACCGGGGAGCTGTTTTTT. It specifies CASFNSGTNTGELFF. J is TRBJ2-2 and V is TRBV7-2; weak D call: TRBD2 (6 bases). V lost 8 bases and J 0 bases, leaving 13 bases between the germline ends. The CDR3 is 15 amino acids. Germline CDR1 is SGHTA and CDR2 is FQGNSA.

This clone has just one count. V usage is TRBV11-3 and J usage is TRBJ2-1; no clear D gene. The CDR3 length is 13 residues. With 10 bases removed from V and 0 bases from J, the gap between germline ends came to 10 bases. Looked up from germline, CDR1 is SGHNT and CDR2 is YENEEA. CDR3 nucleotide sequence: TGTGCCACCACCTTGAGCTCCTACAATGAGCAGTTCTTC. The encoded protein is CATTLSSYNEQFF.

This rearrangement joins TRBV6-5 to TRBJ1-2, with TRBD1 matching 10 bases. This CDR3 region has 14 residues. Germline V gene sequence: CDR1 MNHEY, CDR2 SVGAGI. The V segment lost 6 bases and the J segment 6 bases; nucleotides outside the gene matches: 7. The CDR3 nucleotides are TGTGCCAGCAGGGGGCTGGGACAGGGGAATGGCTACACCTTC. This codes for CASRGLGQGNGYTF.

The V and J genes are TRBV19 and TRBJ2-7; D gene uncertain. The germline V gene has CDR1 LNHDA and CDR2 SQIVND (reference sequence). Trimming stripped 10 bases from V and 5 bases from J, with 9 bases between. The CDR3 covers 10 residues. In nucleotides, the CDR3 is TGTGCCACTCCCCGTAACGAGCAGTACTTC. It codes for CATPRNEQYF.

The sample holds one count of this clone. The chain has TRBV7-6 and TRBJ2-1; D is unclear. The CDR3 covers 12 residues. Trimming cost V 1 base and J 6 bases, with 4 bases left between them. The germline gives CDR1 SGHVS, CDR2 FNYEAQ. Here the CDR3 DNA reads TGTGCCAGCAGCTTAGTCGGCAATGAGCAGTTCTTC. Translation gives CASSLVGNEQFF.

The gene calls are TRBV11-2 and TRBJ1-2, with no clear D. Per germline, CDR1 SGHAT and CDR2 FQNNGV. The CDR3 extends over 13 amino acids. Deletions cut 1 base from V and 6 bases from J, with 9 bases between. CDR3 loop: CASSLASEDGYTF. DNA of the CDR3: TGTGCCAGCAGCTTAGCTTCCGAGGATGGCTACACCTTC.

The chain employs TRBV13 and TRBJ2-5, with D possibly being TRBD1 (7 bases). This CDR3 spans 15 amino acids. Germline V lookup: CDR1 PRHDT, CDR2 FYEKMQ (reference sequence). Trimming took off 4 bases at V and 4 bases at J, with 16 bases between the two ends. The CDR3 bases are TGTGCCAGCAGCTCACGGCGGGACAGAGGAGAGACCCAGTACTTC. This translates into CASSSRRDRGETQYF.

This CDR3 reads CATSGTGTGMSKLFF. The CDR3 DNA follows: TGTGCCACCAGCGGTACCGGGACAGGGATGTCAAAACTGTTTTTT. The chain is built from TRBV15 and TRBJ1-4, with TRBD1 identical over 9 bases. From germline, CDR1 is LNHNV and CDR2 YYDKDF (reference sequence). V trimming: 5 bases; J trimming: 10 bases; junction bases outside the gene matches: 11. The CDR3 sequence is 15 residues long.

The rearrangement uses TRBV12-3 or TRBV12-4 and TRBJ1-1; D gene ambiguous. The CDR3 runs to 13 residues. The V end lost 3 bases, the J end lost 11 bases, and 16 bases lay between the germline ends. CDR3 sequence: CASSFETKPRAFF. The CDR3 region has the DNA TGTGCCAGCAGTTTTGAGACGAAACCGCGGGCTTTCTTT.

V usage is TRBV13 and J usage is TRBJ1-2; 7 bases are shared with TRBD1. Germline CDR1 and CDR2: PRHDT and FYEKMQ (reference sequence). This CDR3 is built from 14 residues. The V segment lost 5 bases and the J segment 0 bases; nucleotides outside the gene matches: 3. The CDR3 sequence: CASSRGQTNYGYTF. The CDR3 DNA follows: TGTGCCAGCAGCCGGGGACAGACTAACTATGGCTACACCTTC.

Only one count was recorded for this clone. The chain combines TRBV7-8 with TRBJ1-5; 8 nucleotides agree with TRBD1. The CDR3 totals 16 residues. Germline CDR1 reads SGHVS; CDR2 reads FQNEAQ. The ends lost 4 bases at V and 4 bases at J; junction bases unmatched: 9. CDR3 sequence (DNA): TGTGCCAGCAGCTGGAGTAGGACAGGGCTTAATCAGCCCCAGCATTTT. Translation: CASSWSRTGLNQPQHF. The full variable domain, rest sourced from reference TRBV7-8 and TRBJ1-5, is GAGVSQSPRYKVAKRGQDVALRCDPISGHVSLFWYQQALGQGPEFLTYFQNEAQLDKSGLPSDRFFAERPEGSVSTLKIQRTQQEDSAVYLCASSWSRTGLNQPQHFGDGTRLSIL.

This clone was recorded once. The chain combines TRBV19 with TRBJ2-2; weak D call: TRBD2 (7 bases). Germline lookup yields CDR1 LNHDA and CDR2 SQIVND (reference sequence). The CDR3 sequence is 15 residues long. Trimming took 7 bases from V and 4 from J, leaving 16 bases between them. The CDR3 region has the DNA TGTGCCAGTACAATGGGGGGGCTAGGCACCGGGGAGCTGTTTTTT. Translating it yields CASTMGGLGTGELFF.

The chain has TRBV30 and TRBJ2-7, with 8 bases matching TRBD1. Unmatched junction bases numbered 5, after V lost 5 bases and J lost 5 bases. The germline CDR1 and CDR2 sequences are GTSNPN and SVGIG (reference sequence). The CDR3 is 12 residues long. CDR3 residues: CAWGTGLHEQYF. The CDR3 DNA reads TGTGCCTGGGGGACAGGCCTCCACGAGCAGTACTTC.

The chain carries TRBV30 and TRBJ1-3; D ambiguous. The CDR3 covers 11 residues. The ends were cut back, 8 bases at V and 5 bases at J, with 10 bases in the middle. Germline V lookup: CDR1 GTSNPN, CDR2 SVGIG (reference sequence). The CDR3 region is CALSERNTIYF. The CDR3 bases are TGTGCCCTGTCGGAGCGAAACACCATATATTTT.

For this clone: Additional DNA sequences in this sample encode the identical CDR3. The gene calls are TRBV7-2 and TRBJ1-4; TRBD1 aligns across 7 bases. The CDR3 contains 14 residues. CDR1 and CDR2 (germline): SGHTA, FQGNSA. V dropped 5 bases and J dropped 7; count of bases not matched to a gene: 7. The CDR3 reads CASSPQGLGEKLFF. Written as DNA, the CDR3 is TGTGCCAGCAGCCCACAGGGGTTAGGTGAAAAACTGTTTTTT.

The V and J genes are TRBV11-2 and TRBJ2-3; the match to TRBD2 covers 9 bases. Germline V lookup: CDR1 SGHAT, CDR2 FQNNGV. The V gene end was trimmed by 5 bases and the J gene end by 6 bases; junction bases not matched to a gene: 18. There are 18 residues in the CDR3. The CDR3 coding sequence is TGTGCCAGCAGCCCATCACCCATTTCAGCGGGAGGTTTGGATACGCAGTATTTT. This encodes CASSPSPISAGGLDTQYF.